This record covers a single TCR beta chain. What antigen it recognizes has not been identified. Base-call qualities are not available, and no considerably larger clone is one nucleotide away. The data derive from a study of cytomegalovirus exposure and HLA in healthy donors (TCRdb year 2017). Looking at the study overall: An earlier analysis of around 600 of the donors reported more than 250 Gb of sequence data and some 120 million unique TCR beta sequences from 190 million or so T cells. An early release covering just under 650 HLA-typed donors comprised about 300 gigabases of sequencing data and approximately 85 million unique TCR sequences. Of the 300 to 450 genotyped donors, 75% to 85% were placed in the genetic ancestry cluster associated with self-reported Caucasian donors. The study was designed to test whether signatures of past pathogen exposure could be identified by cataloging public T cell receptors. The study profiled the T cell repertoires of 500 to 800 subjects by immunosequencing and related them to cytomegalovirus serostatus. In addition to the first cohort of hundreds of subjects, a separate validation cohort of approximately 120 different subjects was used. The study combined high-throughput TCR immunosequencing, statistical association of individual TCRs with disease status, and machine learning to predict cytomegalovirus infection status. To study patterns of TCR occurrence, a later analysis re-analyzed previously published TCR beta repertoires from around 670 donors and added high-resolution HLA genotyping. In the later analysis, no new phenotypic data were used to find candidate immune exposures; instead, reliance was placed on TCR beta sequences and their occurrence across donors. An earlier analysis of around 540 of the donors applied high-throughput TCR beta sequencing to assess whether each TCR beta V gene segment acted as functional or pseudogenic. Donor age, sex, ethnicity and CMV serostatus were compiled alongside the repertoire data. A later genetic analysis took genome-wide SNP genotypes for about three fifths of the 666 donors and used that subset as a discovery cohort. All discovery cohort repertoires had been generated on a single sequencing platform. HLA typing included class I and class II loci at four-digit resolution. Typing coverage differed by locus: A, B, C, DRB1 and DQB1 were typed in roughly 620-640 donors, DQA1 in about 500, DPA1 in approximately 610, and DPB1 in approximately 450. Roughly 5 DR-DQ haplotypes were handled as single units for association and clustering because linkage in the cohort was strong. Among about 370 genotyped donors of the cohort, an average of around 250,000 unique TCR beta nucleotide sequences was sequenced per donor, of which about 19% were non-productive.

The method was the immunoSEQ multiplex PCR assay. The multiplex PCR relied on a mix of 60 forward primers for TCR Vbeta segments and 13 reverse primers for TCR Jbeta segments. A multiplex PCR assay on genomic DNA amplified the CDR3 region of rearranged TCR beta genes. The amplified TCR beta libraries were sequenced on the Illumina HiSeq System as 87-base-pair reads. On the authors' methods: A later analysis tallied roughly 78 million unique TCR beta chains across the 650 to 750 repertoires, and about 12 million of those chains were shared by two or more donors. To remove PCR and sequencing errors, raw reads were error-corrected and collapsed into unique sequences using a nearest-neighbor algorithm that merged closely related sequences. V, D and J gene segments were assigned by aligning CDR3 sequences to IMGT reference sequences. For a sequence to be retained, a match of at least six nucleotides to both a V gene segment and a J gene segment was required. Rearrangements were classified as productive when the CDR3 lacked stop codons and remained in frame with V and J, and all other rearrangements were classified as non-productive. Following IMGT convention, CDR3 was defined as the stretch from the second conserved V-encoded cysteine up to the conserved J-encoded phenylalanine. Sequences without an unambiguous match to a single V gene segment were excluded from the earlier analysis of about 600 of the donors. In an earlier analysis of 587 of the donors, a V segment was called functional when productive rearrangements were above 56.7%, and segregating when the standard deviation between donors exceeded 5%. A statistical classification framework was developed to diagnose cytomegalovirus status using the catalog of TCR beta chain sequences. In a later analysis, TCR nucleotide sequences were compared against IMGT/GENE-DB human TR gene sequences so that V and J genes could be assigned. The TCRdist pipeline was used in a later analysis to assign CDR3 sequences and most-parsimonious VDJ recombination scenarios. In a later analysis, each TCR beta chain was defined by its CDR3 amino acid sequence together with its V-gene family, and reads lacking a unique V-gene family were excluded. To address suspected cross-contamination and a sequencing artifact, a later analysis removed 450 to 700 highly shared, low-generation-probability nucleotide sequences. A later analysis calculated a clonal expansion index for each public chain from normalized within-repertoire ranks of inferred template counts. Generation probabilities in a later analysis came from a VDJ recombination model fitted to out-of-frame rearrangements, and those results were checked against IGoR. In a later analysis, hypergeometric tests were used to score TCR-TCR, TCR-HLA and TCR-CMV co-occurrence, with a repertoire-size bias correction applied to TCR pairs. A later analysis estimated false discovery rates by permuting HLA or CMV assignments 20 times. In a later analysis, co-occurring TCRs were grouped using DBSCAN, with TCRdist sequence similarity added in when clustering inside HLA-allele-positive subsets. For co-occurrence clustering, repertoires with fewer than 30,000 or more than 120,000 public chains were excluded, along with 4 to 6 repertoires with anomalous nucleotide sharing. TCRdb limited this immuneACCESS table to in-frame rearrangements with V and J called. A share of clones is missing; checked studies link under half to unresolved V genes, and the rest is unexplained. V, J and clone size are taken as reported in that table, and D and trimming were inferred from the DNA itself. This sample comprises 150,000 to 200,000 clones, roughly 71% of them detected only once. Roughly 1.6% of the sample is taken by the ten largest.

The paper as a whole reports these results and caveats: Some 16 rarely observed V segments, including chromosome 9 orphons, were excluded from the earlier analysis of about 500 of the donors because counts were too low. Most TCR sequences were seen in very few donors, while some public TCRs were found in many individuals. A later genetic analysis associated a missense DCLRE1C variant with V-gene and J-gene trimming of TCR beta chains, and an independent cohort replicated the association. Roughly uniform sequencing depth across donors was assumed in presence/absence analyses, although this assumption may not hold. A later analysis reported that several top co-occurrence clusters appeared linked to parvovirus B19, influenza, CMV and Epstein-Barr virus. A further reported finding was that TCR beta sequences accurately predicted the HLA-A and HLA-B alleles for most subjects in the first cohort. A total of roughly 160 TCR beta chains were listed by the study as associated with cytomegalovirus. A group of highly shared sequence variants was considered likely to be a technical artifact of the sequencing pipeline. Only TCR beta chains were sequenced in this cohort, and the absence of alpha or paired-chain data limited detectable features. Strong co-occurrence of HLA alleles, especially DR and DQ, made assigning TCR associations to individual alleles difficult. A later genetic analysis reported fewer N-insertions in productive TCRs among donors in an Asian-associated ancestry cluster than the roughly 620-donor mean. It was suggested by the authors that the approach could potentially be generalized to other disease states and immunological phenotypes. Broadly in line with IMGT annotations, most TCR beta V segments showed up in productive rearrangements about 90% or about 30% of the time in an earlier analysis of 587 of the donors. In a later analysis, TCR association rates were found to vary across HLA loci, with the most associated TCRs seen for DRB1 alleles and the fewest for HLA-C alleles. HLA typing was unavailable for some donors at each locus, so association tests used only the typed subset. A few of the identified cytomegalovirus-associated TCR beta chains were confirmed in vitro to be specific for cytomegalovirus antigens. The classifier was reported to diagnose cytomegalovirus status with high specificity and sensitivity in both the original and validation cohorts. Correlated functional status among segregating V segments might be attributable to linkage disequilibrium, but an unknown experimental factor could not be ruled out. The 87-base-pair reads could not distinguish some IMGT-functional V segments, including TRBV6-2 and TRBV6-3, so those segments were excluded. In a later analysis, most CMV-associated TCR beta chains were found to appear HLA-restricted, with HLA associations seemingly driven largely by CMV exposure. A later analysis associated 16,951 TCR beta sequences with specific HLA alleles at a false discovery rate of 0.05. For the cohort, immune exposure information was limited to CMV serostatus. Compared with equally common non-associated chains, HLA-associated TCR beta chains in a later analysis were more clonally expanded and had lower generation probabilities.

Sequences WSHSY (CDR1) and SAAADI (CDR2) are obtained from the germline V gene. V ends up 10 bases short and J 2 bases short, with an unmatched junction base count of 6. From its cysteine to its phenylalanine, the CDR3 spans 14 amino acids. Only CDR3 DNA remains: 42 bases, in frame from the first base. In total, about 650 healthy bone marrow donors made up the cohort. At the time of sampling, all cohort members were nominally healthy, though unrecorded immune exposures were likely present. The donor was CMV seronegative and was included in the group of a few hundred seronegative cohort members. Each donor provided a peripheral blood sample, and peripheral blood mononuclear cells were used for TCR beta sequencing. The Qiagen DNeasy Blood Extraction Kit was used to extract genomic DNA from the blood cell samples.

The sample was PBMCs. The sequence derives from a girl between 5 and 17 years old in good health and CMV-seronegative. The rearranged chain carries TRBV10-2 and TRBJ1-5, and 9 bases in between align with TRBD1. In nucleotide form, the sequence is TGCGCCACTAGGGACAGGGCCGGCAATCAGCCCCAGCATTTT. This translates into CATRDRAGNQPQHF.